This record concerns one TCR beta chain sequence. This sample was taken from a study of blood T cell repertoires in COVID-19. Study-level background: Samples representing acute and convalescent COVID-19 were sourced from the United States, Italy and Spain. Nucleic acid was either cDNA or gDNA, and it came from T cells, B-cell-depleted T cells, or PBMCs.

Per the study methods: Amplification of reference gene primers was used by the study to estimate nucleated cell counts. Generated by immunoSEQ multiplex PCR, the TCRdb table keeps only in-frame clones and is missing some. The V and J calls and the clone size are those of that table, but D and trimming were determined from the DNA. The table has some 150,000 clones, 75% to 85% seen once. The J segment lost 2 bases and the V segment lost 4 bases, leaving 9 bases of the junction unmatched. The CDR3 runs to 19 residues. Germline values: CDR1 SEHNR, CDR2 FQNEAQ (reference sequence). The source material was peripheral blood. The gene calls are TRBV7-9 and TRBJ2-1, with TRBD2 matching 15 bases. This clonotype was sampled from a woman of 80 years or more with acute or convalescent COVID-19. The CDR3 loop reads CASSSQGLAGGGAYNEQFF. DNA of the CDR3: TGTGCCAGCAGCTCACAGGGACTAGCGGGAGGAGGGGCCTACAATGAGCAGTTCTTC.